This T cell receptor beta chain was recorded in a study of blood T cell repertoires in COVID-19. Overall study: COVID-19 samples from acute and convalescent phases originated in the United States, Italy and Spain. Nucleic acid was either cDNA or gDNA, and it came from T cells, B-cell-depleted T cells, or PBMCs.

Measured with immunoSEQ multiplex PCR; TCRdb has only the in-frame clones, and not every one. This sample has about 97,000 clones, with around nine tenths found just once. CDR1 SGHTA and CDR2 FQGTGA come from the germline V gene. This CDR3 is 16 amino acids long. Trimming took off 5 bases at V and 0 bases at J, with 14 bases between the two ends. The chain links TRBV7-3 to TRBJ1-3; D is possibly TRBD1 (6 bases). Specimen: peripheral blood. This receptor was obtained from a human donor in a cohort sampled during active COVID-19. CDR3 sequence reads: CASSLYAGVSGNTIYF. CDR3 nucleotide sequence: TGTGCCAGCAGCCTCTATGCAGGGGTCTCTGGAAACACCATATATTTT. Supplemented by reference TRBV7-3 and TRBJ1-3, the full variable domain reads GAGVSQTPSNKVTEKGKYVELRCDPISGHTALYWYRQSLGQGPEFLIYFQGTGAADDSGLPNDRFFAVRPEGSVSTLKIQRTERGDSAVYLCASSLYAGVSGNTIYFGEGSWLTVV.